This T cell receptor beta chain was captured in a study of technical replicates of blood from a few donors. Germline loops: CDR1 LGHNA, CDR2 YNFKEQ. This CDR3 has 15 amino acids. The V and J ends lost 0 bases and 1 base respectively, with 10 bases between them. Profiled with immunoSEQ multiplex PCR; TCRdb holds only in-frame clones, not every one. Of under 95,000 clones in the sample, 91% were seen once. The sequence was collected from a human donor in good health. Some clones in this sample may be carry-over from other donors' samples. Sequenced sample: T cells isolated from PBMCs. This sequence joins TRBV4-2 and TRBJ2-7; tentatively, D is TRBD2 (5 bases). CDR3 residues: CASSQESGRSYEQYF. The CDR3 DNA sequence: TGTGCCAGCAGCCAAGAGAGTGGGAGATCCTACGAGCAGTACTTC.